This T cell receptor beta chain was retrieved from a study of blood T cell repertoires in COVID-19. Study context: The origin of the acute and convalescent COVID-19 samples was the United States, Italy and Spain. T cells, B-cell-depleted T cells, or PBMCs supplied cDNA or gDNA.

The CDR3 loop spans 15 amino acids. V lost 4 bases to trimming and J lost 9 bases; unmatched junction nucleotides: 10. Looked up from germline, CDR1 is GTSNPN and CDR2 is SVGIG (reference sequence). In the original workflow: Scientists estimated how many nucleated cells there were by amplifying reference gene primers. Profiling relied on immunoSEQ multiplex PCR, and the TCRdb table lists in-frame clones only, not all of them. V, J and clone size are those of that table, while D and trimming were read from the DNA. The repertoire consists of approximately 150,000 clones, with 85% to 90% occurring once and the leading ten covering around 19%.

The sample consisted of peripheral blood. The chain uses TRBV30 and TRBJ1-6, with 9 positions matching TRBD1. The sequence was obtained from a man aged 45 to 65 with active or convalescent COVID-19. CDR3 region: CAWTEGQGPSSPLHF. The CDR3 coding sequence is TGTGCCTGGACCGAGGGACAGGGCCCGAGTTCACCCCTCCACTTT.